Below are 7 T cell receptor beta chains sequenced from a single sample in a study of blood T cell repertoires in COVID-19. Here immunoSEQ multiplex PCR was the method, and the copy in TCRdb shows in-frame clones only, minus some. In the table there are approximately 300,000 clones, 70% to 90% of which are singletons. Sequenced input: PBMCs or T cells enriched from blood (not recorded which). These receptors all stem from a woman in her 30s who had recovered from COVID-19.

This sequence joins TRBV2 and TRBJ1-4; TRBD1 aligns across 7 bases. V lost 8 bases to trimming and J lost 7 bases; unmatched junction nucleotides: 13. The germline V gene encodes CDR1 SNHLY and CDR2 FYNNEI. The CDR3 covers 15 residues. The CDR3 nucleotides are TGTGCCAGCTGGCGGGAAGGGGGCTTTTCTGAAAAACTGTTTTTT. Translated: CASWREGGFSEKLFF.

The J gene is TRBJ1-2, the V gene TRBV6-5, with 7 nucleotides matching TRBD1. With 5 bases clipped from V and 0 bases from J, the junction kept 6 bases outside the gene matches. The V gene's germline CDR1 is MNHEY and CDR2 SVGAGI. This CDR3 is 15 amino acids long. CDR3 residues: CASSNRQGANYGYTF. CDR3 nucleotide sequence: TGTGCCAGCAGTAACCGACAGGGAGCTAACTATGGCTACACCTTC.

V is TRBV2 and J is TRBJ1-5, with 12 bases identical to TRBD1. Germline loops: CDR1 SNHLY, CDR2 FYNNEI. The CDR3 runs to 15 residues. The junction had 8 bases not matched to a gene; V was cut back by 7 bases and J by 7 bases. In DNA form, the CDR3 reads TGTGCCAGCATGGGACAGGGGGCTGAGGGGCAGCCCCAGCATTTT. It translates to CASMGQGAEGQPQHF.

This CDR3 reads CASSGDFQPQHF. The CDR3 coding sequence is TGTGCCAGCAGTGGTGACTTTCAGCCCCAGCATTTT. The V gene is TRBV2, the J gene TRBJ1-5, with D hard to call. Trimming took 4 bases from V and 6 from J, leaving 7 bases between them. Germline loops: CDR1 SNHLY, CDR2 FYNNEI. The CDR3 runs to 12 residues.

The chain is built from TRBV27 and TRBJ2-7, with 11 bases identical to TRBD1. The CDR3 covers 14 residues. J lost 5 bases, V lost 6 bases, and 6 bases had no gene match. The germline gives CDR1 MNHEY, CDR2 SMNVEV (reference sequence). CDR3 sequence: CASRPGTGGNEQYF. The CDR3 region has the DNA TGTGCCAGCAGACCCGGGACAGGGGGTAACGAGCAGTACTTC.

The chain uses TRBV19 and TRBJ2-1; D might be TRBD2 (6 bases). V lost 3 bases and J lost 12, with 9 bases in between. In germline, CDR1 is LNHDA, CDR2 SQIVND (reference sequence). The CDR3 sequence is 11 residues long. CDR3 coding DNA: TGTGCCAGTAGTATCCGGGACTGGCAGTTCTTC. It codes for CASSIRDWQFF.

This clone appeared once. This chain uses TRBV9 with TRBJ1-2; D is unresolved. With 3 bases removed from V and 4 bases from J, the gap between germline ends came to 13 bases. The germline V gene encodes CDR1 SGDLS and CDR2 YYNGEE. There are 14 residues in the CDR3. The CDR3 protein is CASSASPEGYGYTF. The CDR3 DNA follows: TGTGCCAGCAGCGCCTCCCCGGAGGGCTATGGCTACACCTTC.